The 8 T cell receptor beta chains reported below all come from one sample, sequenced in a study of identical twins. TCRdb reprocessed the 5' RACE reads with MiXCR, giving one entry per CDR3 protein. The data contain over 600,000 distinct CDR3 sequences, approximately 21% of them seen just once; the ten biggest clones take up around 4.5%. These sequences were also reported in another study, on T cells expressing NK-cell markers.

The specimen was PBMCs. All receptors come from a woman aged 18-35 years in good health.

This chain connects TRBV9 to TRBJ2-7; the D gene is possibly TRBD2 (5 bases). Germline CDR1 and CDR2: SGDLS and YYNGEE. V was clipped by 0 bases and J by 0 bases, with 10 bases between them. The CDR3 spans 15 residues. CDR3 sequence: CASSVGAAHSYEQYF. The CDR3 DNA reads TGTGCCAGCAGCGTAGGAGCGGCCCACTCCTACGAGCAGTACTTC.

This clonotype has ten or more counts. V gene TRBV12-3 or TRBV12-4 combines with J gene TRBJ2-3, with no clear D. V lost 6 bases and J lost 0, with 7 bases in between. The CDR3 covers 13 residues. This chain's CDR3 is CASRQPSTDTQYF. DNA for the CDR3: TGTGCCAGCAGGCAGCCTAGCACAGATACGCAGTATTTT.

This clonotype appeared a few times. An end of the junction does not agree with germline; a read error may underlie this. The chain combines TRBV4-3 with TRBJ2-7, with D tentatively TRBD1 or TRBD2 (5 bases each). Germline V gene lookup returns CDR1 LGHNA and CDR2 YSLEER. This CDR3 spans 17 amino acids. For the CDR3, the DNA is TGCGCCAGCAAGACAGTTATATATGGGGTTTCGGGACCCAAACCGGACTTC. Its protein is CASKTVIYGVSGPKPDF.

The rearrangement uses TRBV10-3 and TRBJ2-7; TRBD2 matches at 8 bases. With 6 bases clipped from V and 2 bases from J, the junction kept 9 bases outside the gene matches. The CDR3 covers 15 residues. Germline CDR1 ENHRY, CDR2 SYGVKD. CDR3: CAIRTQRETPYEQYF. Written as DNA, the CDR3 is TGTGCCATCAGGACTCAGCGGGAGACCCCCTACGAGCAGTACTTC.

The chain links TRBV6-4 to TRBJ2-1, with 10 bases that match TRBD2. CDR3 size: 19 residues. Germline CDR1 and CDR2: MRHNA and SNTAGT. V lost 11 bases and J lost 1; bases outside the gene matches: 20. This chain's CDR3 is CAFSGPGLARWESYNEQFF. DNA of the CDR3: TGTGCCTTCAGTGGTCCGGGACTAGCGCGCTGGGAGTCCTACAATGAGCAGTTCTTC.

Concerning this clonotype: Relative to the germline gene, one junction end is altered; a read error may explain this. This rearrangement joins TRBV18 to TRBJ2-4; D might be TRBD2 (6 bases). Germline CDR1 reads KGHSH; CDR2 reads LQKENI. This CDR3 has 18 amino acids. CDR3 nucleotides: TGTGCCAGTTCACCACCCCCTCCGCGGGAAGGAGCCAAAAACATTCAGTACTTC. This encodes CASSPPPPREGAKNIQYF.

This clonotype was observed a few times. The CDR3 nucleotides read TGTGCCAGCAGTCGTTCTAGCGGGAGAAGTGACGAGCAGTACTTC. This translates into CASSRSSGRSDEQYF. This chain connects TRBV7-9 to TRBJ2-7, with TRBD2 matching over 10 bases. CDR3 length equals 15 residues. Looked up from germline, CDR1 is SEHNR and CDR2 is FQNEAQ (reference sequence). V shed 6 bases and J 5 bases; nucleotides not matched to a gene: 10.

This clonotype came up many times. The genes are TRBV7-3 and TRBJ2-1, with TRBD1 identical over 8 bases. CDR1 and CDR2 from the germline V gene are SGHTA and FQGTGA. This CDR3 is 15 amino acids long. After removal of 5 bases from V and 6 bases from J, the junction contained 9 bases not matched to a gene. The CDR3 region is CASSAGTGPRNEQFF. The CDR3 DNA follows: TGTGCCAGCAGCGCGGGGACAGGCCCTCGCAATGAGCAGTTCTTC.